This entry lists 11 T cell receptor beta chains sequenced from one sample in a study of OX40 agonist ivuxolimab in advanced cancers. Produced via immunoSEQ multiplex PCR; TCRdb's table is partial and in-frame only. The data hold 70,000 or so clones, with approximately 84% observed a single time. Material: CD4+ or CD8+ T cells sorted from blood, obtained in a trial of the OX40 agonist ivuxolimab. The receptor set was obtained from an adult with an advanced solid tumor such as melanoma, head and neck, liver or kidney cancer.

J is TRBJ2-5 and V is TRBV15; the match to TRBD2 covers 9 bases. V dropped 0 bases and J dropped 5; count of bases not matched to a gene: 10. Per the germline V gene, CDR1 is LNHNV and CDR2 is YYDKDF (reference sequence). There are 17 residues in the CDR3. CDR3 nucleotides: TGTGCCACCAGCAGAGAAGTTGGCGGGAGGGCGAGGGAGACCCAGTACTTC. Translated: CATSREVGGRARETQYF.

This rearrangement joins TRBV19 to TRBJ2-1; 11 bases align to TRBD2. Germline V lookup: CDR1 LNHDA, CDR2 SQIVND (reference sequence). J lost 8 bases, V lost 5 bases, and 8 bases had no gene match. The CDR3 is 15 amino acids. The CDR3, as DNA: TGTGCCAGTAGTTTTAGCGGGAGGGCCGCGGATGAGCAGTTCTTC. Its protein product is CASSFSGRAADEQFF.

This chain joins TRBV20-1 and TRBJ2-7, with D hard to call. The CDR3 extends over 11 amino acids. With 1 base removed from V and 3 bases from J, the gap between germline ends came to 4 bases. Germline loops: CDR1 DFQATT, CDR2 SNEGSKA (reference sequence). The CDR3 bases are TGCAGTGCTAGAGGAGGCTACGAGCAGTACTTC. Protein product: CSARGGYEQYF.

The chain links TRBV10-3 to TRBJ2-5, with 8 bases matching TRBD1. This CDR3 comprises 13 residues. Germline V gives CDR1 ENHRY, CDR2 SYGVKD. After removal of 8 bases from V and 4 bases from J, the junction contained 6 bases not matched to a gene. The CDR3 DNA is TGTGCCATCGGACAGGGAAGAGGAGAGACCCAGTACTTC. This translates into CAIGQGRGETQYF.

The V gene is TRBV7-2, the J gene TRBJ2-7; 9 bases agree with TRBD1. Germline CDR1 SGHTA, CDR2 FQGNSA. This CDR3 is 15 amino acids long. Unmatched junction bases numbered 5, after V lost 5 bases and J lost 0 bases. CDR3 protein: CASSTSGQGSYEQYF. In DNA, the CDR3 is TGTGCCAGCAGCACGTCGGGACAGGGCTCCTACGAGCAGTACTTC.

This chain connects TRBV6-5 to TRBJ2-3; unclear D gene. V lost 8 bases and J lost 4, with 16 bases in between. Germline CDR1 reads MNHEY; CDR2 reads SVGAGI. The CDR3 is 14 residues long. The CDR3 sequence is CASGRPQPPDTQYF. In DNA, the CDR3 is TGTGCCAGCGGACGCCCCCAGCCACCAGATACGCAGTATTTT.

V is TRBV15 and J is TRBJ2-5; D might be TRBD2 (5 bases). The CDR3 has 13 residues. V was clipped by 1 base and J by 2 bases, with 5 bases between them. CDR1 and CDR2 (germline): LNHNV, YYDKDF (reference sequence). DNA for the CDR3: TGTGCCACCAGCAGAGGAGGGCAAGAGACCCAGTACTTC. It codes for CATSRGGQETQYF. Supplemented by reference TRBV15 and TRBJ2-5, the full variable domain reads DAMVIQNPRYQVTQFGKPVTLSCSQTLNHNVMYWYQQKSSQAPKLLFHYYDKDFNNEADTPDNFQSRRPNTSFCFLDIRSPGLGDTAMYLCATSRGGQETQYFGPGTRLLVL.

The rearrangement uses TRBV28 and TRBJ2-5; perhaps TRBD2 as D (5 bases). Germline V CDR1 and CDR2: MDHEN, SYDVKM. The CDR3 has 13 residues. V lost 3 bases and J 5 bases, leaving 10 bases between the germline ends. CDR3 sequence reads: CASSLGSLETQYF. The CDR3 region has the DNA TGTGCCAGCAGTTTGGGGAGTTTGGAGACCCAGTACTTC.

In DNA, the CDR3 is TGTGCCAGCTCCCAGGAGTCCCCCGGGGAGCTGTTTTTT. Protein sequence: CASSQESPGELFF. The rearrangement joins TRBV28 to TRBJ2-2; no clear D. This CDR3 region has 13 residues. The germline gives CDR1 MDHEN, CDR2 SYDVKM. Trimming removed 8 bases at V and 6 bases at J, with 13 bases between.

This chain connects TRBV19 to TRBJ2-5; TRBD2 matches 10 bases. The DNA matches TRBJ2-7 better at its end, which makes the J call doubtful. The CDR3 runs 15 residues. Germline CDR1 is LNHDA and CDR2 is SQIVND (reference sequence). The CDR3 sequence is CASSRPTSGSHEQYF. For the CDR3, the DNA is TGTGCCAGTAGTAGGCCGACTAGCGGGTCCCACGAGCAGTACTTC.

The chain recombines TRBV4-1 with TRBJ2-5, with 14 bases matching TRBD2. The V gene end was trimmed by 3 bases and the J gene end by 5 bases; junction bases not matched to a gene: 14. Looked up from germline, CDR1 is MGHRA and CDR2 is YSYEKL. CDR3 length equals 19 residues. This chain's CDR3 is CASSHEPGLAGEGAETQYF. DNA of the CDR3: TGCGCCAGCAGCCATGAGCCGGGACTAGCGGGAGAGGGCGCGGAGACCCAGTACTTC.